A selection of T cell receptor beta chains follows, all from one sample in a study of Graves' ophthalmopathy and Graves' hyperthyroidism. TCRdb reprocessed the multiplex PCR reads via MiXCR and lists one record per CDR3 protein. The table has about 700,000 distinct CDR3 sequences, approximately 39% seen once. Sequencing was carried out using peripheral blood. The receptors shown here come from an adult man with Graves' ophthalmopathy. CDR3s include the opening cysteine and the closing phenylalanine or tryptophan. A D gene is named only where the DNA matches it firmly. Rows may omit the clone size; those that give it use once, few, many or a size class.

J gene	D gene	clone size	V gene	CDR3 protein	CDR3 DNA
TRBJ2-6	NA	NA	TRBV29-1	CSVGTIAGANVLTF	TGCAGCGTGGGGACGATCGCTGGGGCCAACGTCCTGACTTTC
TRBJ1-6	NA	NA	TRBV15	CATSRDRTYGPLHF	TGTGCCACCAGCAGAGACCGGACATATGGGCCCCTCCACTTT
TRBJ1-3	NA	NA	TRBV25-1	CARVGDMGNTIYF	TGTGCCAGGGTAGGGGACATGGGAAACACCATATATTTT
TRBJ2-5	NA	NA	TRBV24-1	CATSDLVREETQYF	TGTGCCACCAGTGATTTGGTCAGGGAGGAGACCCAGTACTTC
TRBJ1-5	TRBD1	NA	TRBV7-9	CASSQGTGNQSQHF	TGTGCCAGCAGCCAGGGGACAGGCAATCAGTCCCAGCATTTT
TRBJ1-2	TRBD1	NA	TRBV2	CASRKSGTGGYGYTF	TGTGCCAGCAGAAAATCCGGGACAGGGGGCTATGGCTACACCTTC
TRBJ1-1	TRBD1	many	TRBV7-2	CASSLREGTGPVAFF	TGTGCCAGCAGCTTAAGGGAGGGGACAGGGCCGGTAGCTTTCTTT
TRBJ2-7	NA	NA	TRBV2	CASSDEGTGEQYF	TGTGCCAGCAGTGATGAGGGGACCGGGGAGCAGTACTTC
TRBJ2-2	TRBD1	NA	TRBV7-9	CASSNPTGGHGELFF	TGTGCCAGCAGCAACCCGACAGGGGGTCACGGGGAGCTGTTTTTT
TRBJ1-1	NA	few	TRBV6-1	CASSRTFEAFF	TGTGCCAGCAGTCGGACGTTTGAAGCTTTCTTT
TRBJ2-7	NA	NA	TRBV25-1	CASSAQEDGWFEQYF	TGTGCCAGCAGCGCCCAGGAGGACGGGTGGTTCGAGCAGTACTTC
TRBJ2-2	TRBD1	many	TRBV15	CATSDRGLVTGELFF	TGTGCCACCAGCGACAGGGGGCTAGTCACCGGGGAGCTGTTTTTT
TRBJ2-2	NA	NA	TRBV7-9	CASSRDSPGTGELFF	TGTGCCAGCAGCCGGGACTCCCCGGGCACCGGGGAGCTGTTTTTT
TRBJ1-1	NA	many	TRBV7-9	CASSLLNVNTEAFF	TGTGCCAGCAGCTTACTAAATGTGAACACTGAAGCTTTCTTT
TRBJ2-2	NA	NA	TRBV24-1	CARAGGDIRELFF	TGTGCCAGGGCTGGAGGTGACATCAGGGAGCTGTTTTTT
TRBJ1-6	NA	few	TRBV10-3	CASRPHPFDTDNSPLHF	TGTGCCAGCAGACCTCATCCCTTCGACACCGATAATTCACCCCTCCACTTT
TRBJ2-7	TRBD2	many	TRBV7-2	CASSLALAGGYEQYF	TGTGCCAGCAGCTTAGCTTTAGCGGGAGGGTACGAGCAGTACTTC
TRBJ1-2	NA	many	TRBV7-9	CASSPQTVEGYTF	TGTGCCAGCAGCCCGCAGACGGTAGAAGGCTACACCTTC
TRBJ1-1	NA	many	TRBV20-1	CSARVGTTEAFF	TGCAGTGCTAGAGTTGGGACAACTGAAGCTTTCTTT
TRBJ1-2	NA	many	TRBV7-9	CASSLAYAGKINYGYTF	TGTGCCAGCAGCTTAGCTTATGCAGGGAAGATTAACTATGGCTACACCTTC
TRBJ1-6	TRBD1	NA	TRBV6-5	CASGRTGVSFNSPLHF	TGTGCCAGCGGCCGGACAGGTGTCTCTTTTAATTCACCCCTCCACTTT
TRBJ2-4	TRBD2	NA	TRBV7-2	CASSLGASGGDIQYF	TGTGCCAGCAGTTTAGGCGCTAGCGGTGGGGACATTCAGTACTTC
TRBJ1-4	TRBD1	many	TRBV10-3	CAISPGQGYEKLFF	TGTGCCATCAGCCCGGGACAGGGGTATGAAAAACTGTTTTTT
TRBJ2-7	TRBD2	many	TRBV2	CASSDQSGLASYEQYF	TGTGCCAGCAGTGATCAATCCGGACTAGCGAGTTACGAGCAGTACTTC
TRBJ2-7	TRBD1	many	TRBV7-6	CASSWDRFGEQYF	TGTGCCAGCAGCTGGGACAGGTTCGGCGAGCAGTACTTC
TRBJ2-6	TRBD1	many	TRBV7-9	CASSFRGLSGANVLTF	TGTGCCAGCAGCTTCAGGGGGCTATCTGGGGCCAACGTCCTGACTTTC
TRBJ1-5	TRBD1	NA	TRBV12-3/TRBV12-4	CASGTGQGPGQPLHF	TGTGCTAGTGGTACGGGACAGGGCCCCGGCCAGCCCCTGCATTTT
TRBJ2-2	NA	NA	TRBV7-1	CASSSVQGGANTGELFF	TGTGCCAGCAGCTCAGTCCAGGGGGGGGCGAACACCGGGGAGCTGTTTTTT
TRBJ2-7	NA	few	TRBV19	CASTGTRAADEQYF	TGTGCCAGTACCGGGACGAGGGCCGCCGACGAGCAGTACTTC
TRBJ1-1	NA	few	TRBV4-1	CASSREGNTEAFF	TGCGCCAGCAGCCGAGAGGGGAACACTGAAGCTTTCTTT
TRBJ1-6	NA	many	TRBV20-1	CSGQGAANSPLHF	TGCAGTGGCCAAGGGGCAGCTAATTCACCCCTCCACTTT
TRBJ1-1	NA	many	TRBV20-1	CSAREAGVNTEAFF	TGCAGTGCTAGAGAGGCAGGAGTGAACACTGAAGCTTTCTTT
TRBJ2-5	TRBD2	few	TRBV5-1	CASSYRTSGRADKETQYF	TGCGCCAGCAGCTACCGGACTAGCGGGAGGGCCGACAAAGAGACCCAGTACTTC
TRBJ1-2	TRBD1	NA	TRBV29-1	CSVGDRTYGYTF	TGCAGCGTAGGGGACAGGACTTATGGCTACACCTTC
TRBJ1-3	NA	once	TRBV10-3	CAWSWGRAGNTIYF	TGTGCCTGGAGCTGGGGGAGGGCCGGAAACACCATATATTTT
TRBJ2-7	TRBD1	many	TRBV12-3/TRBV12-4	CASSRSGQGSYEQYF	TGTGCCAGCAGCCGCTCGGGACAGGGCTCCTACGAGCAGTACTTC
TRBJ1-2	NA	many	TRBV25-1	CASSDSRWGYTF	TGTGCCAGCAGTGATTCCCGGTGGGGCTACACCTTC
TRBJ2-7	NA	many	TRBV2	CASSPLAYPPGEQYF	TGTGCCAGCAGTCCATTGGCATACCCTCCCGGCGAGCAGTACTTC
TRBJ1-1	TRBD1	NA	TRBV5-1	CASSWGDRGETEAFF	TGCGCCAGCAGCTGGGGGGACAGGGGGGAAACTGAAGCTTTCTTT
TRBJ1-1	NA	many	TRBV11-3	CASSVPGGTEAFF	TGTGCCAGCAGCGTCCCGGGTGGCACTGAAGCTTTCTTT
TRBJ1-2	NA	many	TRBV4-1	CASSQVGANYGYTF	TGCGCCAGCAGCCAAGTAGGTGCTAACTATGGCTACACCTTC
TRBJ2-2	TRBD1	many	TRBV25-1	CASSDRTGGHTGELFF	TGTGCCAGCAGTGATAGGACAGGGGGCCACACCGGGGAGCTGTTTTTT